A selection of T cell receptor beta chains follows, all from one sample in a study of blood T cell repertoires in COVID-19. Produced via immunoSEQ multiplex PCR; TCRdb's table is partial and in-frame only. The sample comprises about 50,000 clones, roughly 89% of which are singletons, and about 28% rests with the top ten. Sequencing input: peripheral blood. These receptors were obtained from a human donor in a cohort sampled during active COVID-19. Each CDR3 is given with its conserved first and last residue. D genes are given only for firm matches. Size tells how often a clone was seen (once, few, many) or the class of an expanded clone, and some rows leave it out.

>TRBV11-2|.|TRBJ1-2|TRBD1
CASSLGTGALYGYTF
TGTGCCAGCAGCTTAGGGACAGGGGCCCTCTATGGCTACACCTTC
>TRBV19|.|TRBJ2-1|.
CASSWAGSWEQFF
TGTGCCAGTAGCTGGGCGGGAAGCTGGGAGCAGTTCTTC
>TRBV2|.|TRBJ2-3|TRBD2
CASSEGLAVADTQYF
TGTGCCAGCAGTGAAGGACTAGCGGTTGCGGATACGCAGTATTTT
>TRBV12-3/TRBV12-4|.|TRBJ2-2|.
CASSFDGIGELFF
TGTGCCAGCAGTTTCGACGGGATCGGGGAGCTGTTTTTT
>TRBV29-1|.|TRBJ2-7|TRBD1
CSVEDPDRGAYEQYF
TGCAGCGTTGAAGATCCTGACAGGGGCGCCTACGAGCAGTACTTC
>TRBV2|.|TRBJ2-4|.
CATTGGREAKNIQYF
TGTGCCACCACCGGGGGTAGGGAGGCCAAAAACATTCAGTACTTC
>TRBV24-1|.|TRBJ2-1|TRBD1
CATSPGQGALNEQFF
TGTGCCACTTCTCCCGGACAGGGGGCGTTAAATGAGCAGTTCTTC
>TRBV5-1|once|TRBJ1-2|.
CASSLAPGERYGYTF
TGCGCCAGCAGCTTGGCCCCAGGGGAGAGGTATGGCTACACCTTC
>TRBV5-1|.|TRBJ2-2|.
CASREGGGNAELFF
TGCGCCAGCAGAGAAGGCGGCGGTAACGCGGAGCTGTTTTTT
>TRBV9|.|TRBJ2-1|.
CASSVGRTANNEQFF
TGTGCCAGCAGCGTAGGGAGGACAGCTAACAATGAGCAGTTCTTC
>TRBV21-1|.|TRBJ1-1|.
CASSKGTGENTEAFF
TGTGCCAGCAGCAAAGGTACAGGGGAGAACACTGAAGCTTTCTTT
>TRBV7-8|once|TRBJ2-1|TRBD1
CASSLLGTGDNEQFF
TGTGCCAGCAGCTTACTCGGGACAGGAGACAATGAGCAGTTCTTC
>TRBV24-1|once|TRBJ2-3|.
CATSDFSQGRADTQYF
TGTGCCACCAGTGATTTCAGCCAGGGAAGGGCAGATACGCAGTATTTT
>TRBV5-8|.|TRBJ2-1|.
CASSSSRRGTYNEQFF
TGTGCCAGCAGCTCGTCCCGACGAGGGACCTACAATGAGCAGTTCTTC